The clone carrying this TCR beta chain came up a few times. This specimen belongs to a study of blood T cells in healthy people across ages. Primers used in a second PCR of about 7 to 12 cycles were a sample-barcoded 5' primer and a J-beta primer mix. TCRdb passed the 5' RACE reads through MiXCR, listing each CDR3 protein once. The repertoire includes about 780,000 distinct CDR3 sequences, about 42% of them detected once, and over 15% sits in the top ten. V dropped 2 bases and J dropped 8 bases, with 10 bases sitting between them. The germline V gene has CDR1 KGHSH and CDR2 LQKENI. The CDR3 loop spans 13 amino acids.

Input material: blood. The V gene is TRBV18, the J gene TRBJ2-1; D uncertain. This clonotype was obtained from a man at least 80 years old in good health. The chain's CDR3 is CASSPVPYHEQFF. The CDR3 nucleotides are TGTGCCAGCTCACCAGTCCCGTACCATGAGCAGTTCTTC.